These T cell receptor beta chains were read from a single sample in a study of blood T cell repertoires in COVID-19. Some clones are missing from TCRdb's copy, which holds only in-frame ones; the method was immunoSEQ multiplex PCR. This table holds tens of thousands of clones, more than 60% found once. Sequenced material: peripheral blood. These TCRs come from a woman in her 70s with acute or convalescent COVID-19. CDR3s include the opening cysteine and the closing phenylalanine or tryptophan. The D gene is left open where the match is weak. Part of the rows lack a size; the others show once, few, many or a class for expanded clones.

>TRBV7-8|TRBJ1-2|-|-
CASSLSPRGGYTF
TGTGCCAGCAGCTTATCTCCAAGGGGTGGCTACACCTTC
>TRBV28|TRBJ2-1|-|-
CASSFRSGVRNEQFF
TGTGCCAGCAGTTTTAGGTCAGGGGTAAGGAATGAGCAGTTCTTC
>TRBV9|TRBJ2-5|-|TRBD2
CASTRGVGRETQYF
TGTGCCAGCACCCGGGGGGTAGGTCGGGAGACCCAGTACTTC
>TRBV7-2|TRBJ2-1|-|-
CASSQLGSSYNEQFF
TGTGCCAGCAGCCAACTAGGAAGCTCCTACAATGAGCAGTTCTTC
>TRBV5-4|TRBJ2-7|-|-
CASSLALGVREQYF
TGTGCCAGCAGCTTGGCGTTAGGGGTCCGCGAGCAGTACTTC
>TRBV9|TRBJ2-1|few|TRBD2
CASSQGTSGSTWNEQFF
TGTGCCAGCAGCCAAGGGACTAGCGGGAGTACGTGGAATGAGCAGTTCTTC
>TRBV12-3/TRBV12-4|TRBJ1-5|many|-
CASSFGGGQPQHF
TGTGCCAGCAGTTTTGGGGGAGGTCAGCCCCAGCATTTT
>TRBV18|TRBJ1-2|-|-
CASSLAGTNYGYTF
TGTGCCAGCTCCCTGGCAGGGACTAACTATGGCTACACCTTC
>TRBV5-8|TRBJ2-5|-|-
CASSTRQAQETQYF
TGTGCCAGCAGCACCCGACAGGCCCAAGAGACCCAGTACTTC
>TRBV2|TRBJ1-5|-|-
CASSAAQGNQPQHF
TGTGCCAGCAGTGCCGCACAGGGCAATCAGCCCCAGCATTTT
>TRBV2|TRBJ2-5|once|TRBD1
CASRALTGGKETQYF
TGTGCCAGCAGGGCCCTGACAGGGGGCAAGGAGACCCAGTACTTC
>TRBV19|TRBJ1-5|-|TRBD1
CASRQTGNSNQPQHF
TGTGCCAGTAGACAGACAGGGAATAGCAATCAGCCCCAGCATTTT
>TRBV28|TRBJ2-7|-|TRBD2
CASSLGGRGGLAGRPYEQYF
TGTGCCAGCAGTTTAGGAGGTAGAGGTGGACTAGCGGGAAGGCCCTACGAGCAGTACTTC
>TRBV10-2|TRBJ2-7|few|-
CASSGQTYEQYF
TGCGCCAGCAGTGGCCAGACCTACGAGCAGTACTTC
>TRBV28|TRBJ1-2|-|-
CASSPPWGTGYYGYTF
TGTGCCAGCAGTCCGCCTTGGGGAACAGGCTACTATGGCTACACCTTC
>TRBV19|TRBJ2-5|-|-
CASSSRTVQETQYF
TGTGCCAGTAGTTCCAGGACTGTCCAAGAGACCCAGTACTTC
>TRBV6-5|TRBJ1-5|-|TRBD1
CASLDRGSQPQHF
TGTGCCAGCCTCGACAGGGGCAGTCAGCCCCAGCATTTT
>TRBV11-2|TRBJ1-4|-|TRBD1
CASSEGQRNEKLFF
TGTGCCAGCAGCGAGGGACAGCGAAATGAAAAACTGTTTTTT
>TRBV18|TRBJ2-5|-|-
CASSPQPGLGQETQYF
TGTGCCAGCTCACCACAACCGGGACTCGGGCAAGAGACCCAGTACTTC
>TRBV29-1|TRBJ2-5|-|TRBD2
CSVRPSGRVRGETQYF
TGCAGCGTTCGTCCTAGCGGGAGGGTCCGCGGGGAGACCCAGTACTTC
>TRBV18|TRBJ2-5|once|TRBD2
CASSPGLAGEETQYF
TGTGCCAGCTCACCGGGACTAGCGGGAGAAGAGACCCAGTACTTC
>TRBV30|TRBJ1-1|-|-
CAWSNLRNTEAFF
TGTGCCTGGAGTAACCTGAGGAACACTGAAGCTTTCTTT
>TRBV19|TRBJ1-5|-|-
CASSLWASSNQPQHF
TGTGCCAGTAGTCTCTGGGCATCTAGCAATCAGCCCCAGCATTTT
>TRBV6-5|TRBJ2-5|-|TRBD2
CASSSASGFQETQYF
TGTGCCAGCAGTTCGGCTAGCGGCTTTCAAGAGACCCAGTACTTC
>TRBV19|TRBJ1-1|few|-
CASSMVQVGNTEAFF
TGTGCCAGTAGTATGGTCCAGGTAGGGAACACTGAAGCTTTCTTT
>TRBV28|TRBJ1-1|-|-
CASSAPGQQNTEAFF
TGTGCCAGCAGCGCACCGGGACAACAGAACACTGAAGCTTTCTTT
>TRBV7-2|TRBJ2-1|-|TRBD2
CASSRLAGSSYNEQFF
TGTGCCAGCAGCCGTCTAGCGGGAAGCTCCTACAATGAGCAGTTCTTC
>TRBV28|TRBJ2-6|-|TRBD1
CASSRTGAGANVLTF
TGTGCCAGCAGCCGGACAGGGGCTGGGGCCAACGTCCTGACTTTC
>TRBV27|TRBJ2-7|-|-
CASSLQGKGVSSYEQYF
TGTGCCAGCAGTCTACAGGGTAAAGGTGTTAGCTCCTACGAGCAGTACTTC
>TRBV3-1/TRBV3-2|TRBJ2-1|-|TRBD2
CASSQPTSDEQFF
TGTGCCAGCAGCCAACCCACTAGCGATGAGCAGTTCTTC
>TRBV28|TRBJ2-7|once|-
CASSLSSGSRSEQYF
TGTGCCAGCAGTTTATCCTCAGGGTCACGGAGCGAGCAGTACTTC
>TRBV4-2|TRBJ1-1|-|-
CASSQVGGYRAEAFF
TGTGCCAGCAGCCAAGTAGGAGGTTACAGGGCTGAAGCTTTCTTT
>TRBV7-2|TRBJ2-3|-|-
CASSLRPNDRADTQYF
TGTGCCAGCAGCTTAAGACCGAACGACCGGGCAGATACGCAGTATTTT
>TRBV11-3|TRBJ2-3|-|-
CASQLAASTDTQYF
TGTGCCAGCCAACTAGCCGCAAGCACAGATACGCAGTATTTT
>TRBV18|TRBJ2-3|few|-
CASSLAGDTDTQYF
TGTGCCAGCTCACTGGCAGGGGACACAGATACGCAGTATTTT
>TRBV7-3|TRBJ1-2|-|TRBD1
CASSNGQGYGYTF
TGTGCCAGCAGCAACGGACAGGGCTATGGCTACACCTTC
>TRBV14|TRBJ2-1|-|TRBD1
CASSQLTGSEQFF
TGTGCCAGCAGCCAACTGACAGGGTCTGAGCAGTTCTTC
>TRBV2|TRBJ2-2|-|TRBD1
CASNSQGANTGELFF
TGTGCCAGCAACTCTCAGGGGGCTAACACCGGGGAGCTGTTTTTT